Below are 18 T cell receptor beta chains sequenced from a single sample in a study. TCRdb fed the 5' RACE reads into MiXCR, producing one record per CDR3 protein. The table lists some 32,000 distinct CDR3 sequences, 25% to 30% of them singletons. The sorted Tregs were CD4+CD25+CD127-/low cells. Sequenced sample: tumor-infiltrating Tregs sorted from the breast tumor. These receptors were obtained from a female donor with breast cancer.

Judged by abundance, this clonotype is medium-sized. V is TRBV11-2 and J is TRBJ2-1, with D possibly TRBD1 on 6 matching bases. This CDR3 contains 13 residues. Trimming cost V 4 bases and J 6 bases, with 10 bases left between them. Germline V gene sequence: CDR1 SGHAT, CDR2 FQNNGV. The DNA of the CDR3 is TGTGCCAGCAGCTCCGGGACACCCAATGAGCAGTTCTTC. It codes for CASSSGTPNEQFF.

This clonotype turned up a few times. One end of the junction does not line up with germline, which may come from a read error. V and J are TRBV5-1 and TRBJ2-1; 7 bases align to TRBD2. The germline CDR1 and CDR2 sequences are SGHRS and YFSETQ. CDR3 length: 14 amino acids. The DNA for the CDR3 is TGCGCCAGCAGCTTGGGGGACTATCCCTCTTTTTTAGGCTTC. Translated: CASSLGDYPSFLGF.

This clonotype was seen many times. This sequence joins TRBV10-3 and TRBJ2-7; 8 nucleotides line up with TRBD2. V trimming: 0 bases; J trimming: 3 bases; junction bases outside the gene matches: 10. CDR3 length: 17 amino acids. Germline V gene sequence: CDR1 ENHRY, CDR2 SYGVKD. The CDR3 reads CAISESNLIAGIYEQYF. The CDR3 nucleotides are TGTGCCATCAGTGAGTCGAATCTGATAGCGGGGATCTACGAGCAGTACTTC.

In regard to this clonotype: Lacking the conserved final phenylalanine or tryptophan, this CDR3 likely reflects a read error. This sequence joins TRBV6-1 and TRBJ2-7; no firm D call. Germline CDR1 MNHNS, CDR2 SASEGT. The CDR3 length is 15 residues. V dropped 2 bases and J dropped 2 bases, with 13 bases sitting between them. The DNA for the CDR3 is TGTGCCAGCAGTGAATTGGCACCGGTCACCTACGAGCAGTACTAC. Its protein is CASSELAPVTYEQYY.

This clonotype was counted many times. The gene calls are TRBV11-2 and TRBJ2-1; no definite D call. Per the germline V gene, CDR1 is SGHAT and CDR2 is FQNNGV. The ends were cut back, 5 bases at V and 7 bases at J, with 15 bases in the middle. The CDR3 runs to 14 residues. CDR3 nucleotide sequence: TGTGCCAGCAGCCCCCACCCCGACACGAATGAGCAGTTCTTC. Encoded protein: CASSPHPDTNEQFF. The full variable domain, its missing parts supplied by reference TRBV11-2 and TRBJ2-1, is EAGVAQSPRYKIIEKRQSVAFWCNPISGHATLYWYQQILGQGPKLLIQFQNNGVVDDSQLPKDRFSAERLKGVDSTLKIQPAKLEDSAVYLCASSPHPDTNEQFFGPGTRLTVL.

This clonotype is categorized as medium-sized. CDR3 in amino acids: CASRRVQGSTEAFF. Written as DNA, the CDR3 is TGTGCCAGCAGGAGAGTACAGGGGAGTACTGAAGCTTTCTTT. This chain joins TRBV6-5 and TRBJ1-1; 7 nucleotides agree with TRBD1. CDR1 MNHEY and CDR2 SVGAGI come from the germline V gene. The CDR3 totals 14 residues. Trimming cost V 6 bases and J 5 bases; bases outside gene matches: 9.

The table lists this clonotype with a few counts. The chain combines TRBV4-2 with TRBJ2-1; 8 bases map to TRBD2. Germline assignment: CDR1 LGHNA and CDR2 YNFKEQ. The CDR3 is made up of 18 amino acids. The junction had 15 bases not matched to a gene; V was cut back by 0 bases and J by 8 bases. Written as DNA, the CDR3 is TGTGCCAGCAGCCAAGATAGGGCGGCGAGCGGGAGTAAGGATGAGCAGTTCTTC. It translates to CASSQDRAASGSKDEQFF.

At least ten counts were recorded for this clonotype. The gene calls are TRBV6-2 or TRBV6-3 and TRBJ1-5; TRBD1 matches 7 bases. This CDR3 has 16 residues. V lost 6 bases, J lost 0 bases, and 8 bases stayed unmatched. Germline V gene data show CDR1 as MNHEY and CDR2 as SVGEGT. The CDR3 DNA sequence: TGTGCCAGCAGCGACGGACAGGCGTATAGCAATCAGCCCCAGCATTTT. Encoded protein: CASSDGQAYSNQPQHF.

This clonotype was observed a handful of times. This chain links TRBV5-4 with TRBJ2-1; D ambiguous. The CDR3 runs 13 residues. The V and J ends lost 4 bases and 11 bases respectively, with 16 bases between them. Germline V CDR1 and CDR2: SGHNT, YYREEE (reference sequence). The CDR3 spells CASSTPLVGQQFF. The CDR3 nucleotides read TGTGCCAGCAGCACCCCCCTAGTCGGGCAGCAGTTCTTC.

About this clonotype: This sequence may be a read error, since a much larger clone differs from it by one base. This chain joins TRBV28 and TRBJ2-1; 8 nucleotides align to TRBD2. The CDR3 has 17 residues. Germline V gene lookup returns CDR1 MDHEN and CDR2 SYDVKM. CDR3 nucleotide sequence: TGTGCCAGCAGTTTATGGGGTAGTAGCGGGGCTTACAATGGGCAGTTCTTC. Amino acids: CASSLWGSSGAYNGQFF. The full variable domain, its missing parts supplied by reference TRBV28 and TRBJ2-1, is DVKVTQSSRYLVKRTGEKVFLECVQDMDHENMFWYRQDPGLGLRLIYFSYDVKMKEKGDIPEGYSVSREKKERFSLILESASTNQTSMYLCASSLWGSSGAYNGQFFGPGTRLTVL.

This chain links TRBV19 with TRBJ2-1; TRBD1 aligns across 8 bases. V trimming: 1 base; J trimming: 11 bases; junction bases outside the gene matches: 7. The CDR3 contains 14 residues. Per germline, CDR1 LNHDA and CDR2 SQIVND (reference sequence). For the CDR3, the DNA is TGTGCCAGTAGTATAGCGGACAGGGCGAATAAGCAGTTCTTC. The encoded protein is CASSIADRANKQFF.

Concerning this clonotype: A much bigger clone sits one base away, suggesting this may be a read error. This sequence joins TRBV12-3 or TRBV12-4 and TRBJ2-4; 8 bases are shared with TRBD1. The CDR3 totals 15 residues. CDR3 sequence reads: CASSDRGHSKDIQYF. In DNA form, the CDR3 reads TGTGCCAGCAGCGACAGGGGTCATAGCAAAGACATTCAGTACTTC.

In its sample, this clonotype was seen a few times. The chain combines TRBV5-4 with TRBJ1-2, with a weak D call TRBD1 (6 bases). V lost 3 bases and J 1 base, leaving 16 bases between the germline ends. CDR1 and CDR2 from the germline V gene are SGHNT and YYREEE (reference sequence). CDR3 size: 16 residues. The CDR3 is CASSSGQLKLNYGYTF. The DNA of the CDR3 is TGTGCCAGCAGCTCAGGACAGCTAAAGCTTAACTATGGCTACACCTTC.

A note on this clonotype: At one end the junction does not follow the germline gene, possibly because of a read error. The J gene is TRBJ1-5, the V gene TRBV4-1; D unresolved. Germline V gene sequence: CDR1 MGHRA, CDR2 YSYEKL. The CDR3 extends over 14 amino acids. CDR3 residues: CASSQDKPGQLQHF. The CDR3 DNA sequence: TGCGCCAGCAGCCAAGATAAGCCTGGCCAGCTCCAGCATTTT.

This clonotype was seen at least ten times. This chain connects TRBV20-1 to TRBJ2-7; D is possibly TRBD1 or TRBD2 (5 bases each). The CDR3 contains 15 residues. V dropped 0 bases and J dropped 1 base, with 13 bases sitting between them. The V gene's germline CDR1 is DFQATT and CDR2 SNEGSKA (reference sequence). This CDR3 reads CSARDPAEGSYEQYF. In nucleotides, the CDR3 is TGCAGTGCTAGAGATCCAGCCGAGGGGTCCTACGAGCAGTACTTC.

The rearrangement joins TRBV7-9 to TRBJ1-2, with no clear D. The germline V and J ends were trimmed by 1 base and 4 bases, with 13 bases remaining between them. The CDR3 has 15 amino acids. The germline gives CDR1 SEHNR, CDR2 FQNEAQ (reference sequence). The DNA of the CDR3 is TGTGCCAGCAGCTTAGATCCGGGTGTTAGCTATGGCTACACCTTC. This gives the protein CASSLDPGVSYGYTF.

This clonotype has more than one count but fewer than ten. With a much larger clone just one base away, this may be a read error. The CDR3 loop is CASSRQRNTEAFF. The CDR3 DNA is TGTGCCAGCAGTCGACAGAGGAACACTGAAGCTTTCTTT. The genes are TRBV12-3 or TRBV12-4 and TRBJ1-1; D perhaps matches TRBD1 (5 bases). This CDR3 is built from 13 residues. With 5 bases removed from V and 1 base from J, the gap between germline ends came to 8 bases.

The chain links TRBV28 to TRBJ1-2; possibly TRBD1 for D (6 bases). CDR3 length: 12 residues. Germline V CDR1 and CDR2: MDHEN, SYDVKM. The V gene lost 7 bases and the J gene lost 6 bases, with 12 bases spanning the gap. The CDR3 protein is CASKQGLHGYTF. In DNA form, the CDR3 reads TGTGCCAGCAAACAGGGTCTCCATGGCTACACCTTC.